These 18 T cell receptor beta chains came from one sample sequenced in a study of T-cell reconstitution after alpha-beta-depleted transplantation in children. TCRbeta library construction was performed incorporating unique molecular identifiers. From the PCR reads, TCRdb called clonotypes with MiXCR, one entry per CDR3 protein. Of 350,000 to 500,000 distinct CDR3 sequences in the sample, around two fifths were seen once. This sample comprised PBMCs, obtained before TCRalphabeta/CD19-depleted stem cell transplant. The receptors were sampled from a girl aged 2-10 years with aplastic anemia, due to receive a stem cell transplant.

This chain connects TRBV20-1 to TRBJ2-1; 7 bases fit TRBD1. Germline CDR1 DFQATT, CDR2 SNEGSKA (reference sequence). The CDR3 sequence is 15 residues long. Trimming took 5 bases from V and 1 from J; bases not matched to a gene: 8. The chain's CDR3 is CSAPRQGRSYNEQFF. The CDR3 region has the DNA TGCAGTGCTCCCCGACAGGGCAGGTCCTACAATGAGCAGTTCTTC.

This clonotype turned up a few times. A much larger clone differs from this one at a single base, so this may be a read error. In nucleotides, the CDR3 is TGTGCCAGCAGCGGCCGGGACAGGGGGATAGGTGGCGACACCTTC. Protein sequence: CASSGRDRGIGGDTF. The chain employs TRBV3-1 and TRBJ1-2, with 11 bases identical to TRBD1. Germline-derived CDR1 and CDR2 are LGHDT and YNNKEL (reference sequence). The CDR3 consists of 15 residues. The full variable domain, rest sourced from reference TRBV3-1 and TRBJ1-2, is DTAVSQTPKYLVTQMGNDKSIKCEQNLGHDTMYWYKQDSKKFLKIMFSYNNKELIINETVPNRFSPKSPDKAHLNLHINSLELGDSAVYFCASSGRDRGIGGDTFGSGTRLTVV.

The rearrangement uses TRBV24-1 and TRBJ2-1; 9 bases are a match to TRBD2. Germline values: CDR1 KGHDR, CDR2 SFDVKD. The CDR3 covers 13 residues. Trimming cost V 7 bases and J 6 bases; bases outside gene matches: 3. The DNA of the CDR3 is TGTGCCACCAGGCTAGCGGGGAGCAATGAGCAGTTCTTC. Translating it yields CATRLAGSNEQFF.

The V and J genes are TRBV7-8 and TRBJ2-2, with D possibly matching TRBD1 (7 bases). Germline V gene lookup returns CDR1 SGHVS and CDR2 FQNEAQ. Trimming took 5 bases from V and 2 from J, leaving 21 bases between them. This CDR3 region has 18 residues. CDR3 coding DNA: TGTGCCAGCAGCCCCCTTGGAGGGGGCGGTCGTAACACCGGGGAGCTGTTTTTT. Amino acids: CASSPLGGGGRNTGELFF.

The sample holds a few counts of this clonotype. V gene TRBV20-1 combines with J gene TRBJ2-3, with D possibly being TRBD2 (5 bases). The V end lost 5 bases, the J end lost 4 bases, and 10 bases lay between the germline ends. The CDR3 runs 12 residues. CDR1 and CDR2 from the germline V gene are DFQATT and SNEGSKA (reference sequence). In DNA form, the CDR3 reads TGCAGTGCTTCCCCAGCGGCAGATACGCAGTATTTT. Its translation: CSASPAADTQYF.

Many counts were recorded for this clonotype. V and J are TRBV3-1 and TRBJ1-1; D gene unclear. The CDR3 extends over 14 amino acids. V was pared by 4 bases and J by 5 bases, with 14 bases between. Germline V CDR1 and CDR2: LGHDT, YNNKEL (reference sequence). CDR3 nucleotides: TGTGCCAGCAGCCCCTGGGGTATGGGAACTGAAGCTTTCTTT. Amino acid sequence: CASSPWGMGTEAFF.

The chain recombines TRBV29-1 with TRBJ2-3; 13 nucleotides line up with TRBD2. This CDR3 comprises 16 residues. Germline V lookup: CDR1 SQVTM, CDR2 ANQGSEA. V lost 6 bases, J lost 2 bases, and 8 bases stayed unmatched. Here the CDR3 DNA reads TGCAGCGTCGCGGGACTAGCGGGGCCTACCACAGATACGCAGTATTTT. Protein product: CSVAGLAGPTTDTQYF.

This clonotype was observed a handful of times. The chain employs TRBV7-6 and TRBJ2-7; D unresolved. CDR1 is SGHVS and CDR2 is FNYEAQ in the germline V gene. The CDR3 sequence is 16 residues long. Trimming removed 2 bases at V and 2 bases at J, with 16 bases between. The CDR3 DNA follows: TGTGCCAGCAGCTTAAAGGACCTCCGACCTCCCTACGAGCAGTACTTC. Its protein is CASSLKDLRPPYEQYF.

In its sample, this clonotype was seen a few times. The chain is built from TRBV6-2 or TRBV6-3 and TRBJ2-2, with TRBD2 as a possible D gene (6 bases). V was clipped by 5 bases and J by 1 base, with 23 bases between them. Germline CDR1 MNHEY, CDR2 SVGEGT. The CDR3 extends over 19 amino acids. CDR3 in DNA: TGTGCCAGCAGTCCTCTTCCAGCGGGCTTCAGAAAGAACACCGGGGAGCTGTTTTTT. This translates into CASSPLPAGFRKNTGELFF.

Comment on this clonotype: A single base separates this from a much larger clone, so it may be a read error. The rearrangement links TRBV6-4 to TRBJ1-1; the D is unclear. Trimming left V 4 bases short and J 0 bases short, with 6 bases between. This CDR3 is built from 13 residues. CDR1 and CDR2 (germline): MRHNA, SNTAGT. The CDR3 spells CASSVEVNTEAFF. The CDR3, as DNA: TGTGCCAGCAGTGTGGAGGTGAACACTGAAGCTTTCTTT.

Details on this clonotype: One base away lies a much larger clone, so this may be a sequencing read error. This chain joins TRBV5-1 and TRBJ2-3; D ambiguous. The CDR3 is made up of 15 amino acids. Trimming removed 0 bases at V and 2 bases at J, with 10 bases between. Germline lookup yields CDR1 SGHRS and CDR2 YFSETQ. CDR3 protein: CASSLVFGSTDTQYF. In nucleotides, the CDR3 is TGCGCCAGCAGCTTGGTGTTTGGATCCACAGATACGCAGTATTTT.

In this sample, this clonotype turned up many times. The rearrangement joins TRBV7-9 to TRBJ2-1, with D maybe TRBD1 (5 bases). The CDR3 covers 14 residues. Germline V lookup: CDR1 SEHNR, CDR2 FQNEAQ (reference sequence). Trimming pared 0 bases from V and 15 bases from J, leaving 18 bases between. The CDR3 coding sequence is TGTGCCAGCAGCTTAGCGGCCAAGGGGCCCCCGTCGTTCTTC. Its translation: CASSLAAKGPPSFF. The whole variable domain, filled in from reference TRBV7-9 and TRBJ2-1, reads DTGVSQNPRHKITKRGQNVTFRCDPISEHNRLYWYRQTLGQGPEFLTYFQNEAQLEKSRLLSDRFSAERPKGSFSTLEIQRTEQGDSAMYLCASSLAAKGPPSFFGPGTRLTVL.

On this clonotype: A much larger clone is a single base away; this may be a read error. The chain links TRBV20-1 to TRBJ2-7, with D unclear. Trimming pared 1 base from V and 2 bases from J, leaving 6 bases between. Germline lookup yields CDR1 DFQATT and CDR2 SNEGSKA (reference sequence). The CDR3 covers 12 residues. Here the CDR3 DNA reads TGCAGTGCTAGAGCCCAGGCCTACGAGCAGTACTTC. Translating gives CSARAQAYEQYF.

The J gene is TRBJ2-7, the V gene TRBV27; maybe TRBD1 (6 bases). The ends were cut back, 5 bases at V and 3 bases at J, with 14 bases in the middle. The CDR3 loop spans 14 amino acids. Looked up from germline, CDR1 is MNHEY and CDR2 is SMNVEV (reference sequence). CDR3 protein: CASSVYRARYEQYF. The CDR3 coding sequence is TGTGCCAGCAGTGTTTACAGGGCGCGCTACGAGCAGTACTTC.

This clonotype showed up just a few times. The V call is TRBV30, the J call TRBJ1-2, with 8 bases that match TRBD1. V lost 1 base and J lost 4; bases outside the gene matches: 11. Germline V gene sequence: CDR1 GTSNPN, CDR2 SVGIG (reference sequence). This CDR3 has 16 residues. CDR3 DNA sequence: TGTGCCTGGAGTGGAGCAGGGGGCCAGTTGGGCTATGGCTACACCTTC. Protein product: CAWSGAGGQLGYGYTF.

This clonotype was seen a few times. This chain uses TRBV28 with TRBJ2-1; 7 positions match TRBD2. The CDR3 is 12 residues long. V shed 6 bases and J 12 bases; nucleotides not matched to a gene: 8. The germline CDR1 and CDR2 sequences are MDHEN and SYDVKM. The CDR3 bases are TGTGCCAGCAGCTCCGGACTAGTTAGGCAGTTCTTC. Amino acids: CASSSGLVRQFF.

There are many counts of this clonotype. CDR3 in amino acids: CASSPWTGGDGSGEAFF. Written as DNA, the CDR3 is TGTGCCAGCAGCCCGTGGACAGGGGGCGATGGGTCGGGTGAAGCTTTCTTT. V and J are TRBV6-2 or TRBV6-3 and TRBJ1-1, with 11 bases that match TRBD1. Trimming took 6 bases from V and 7 from J; bases not matched to a gene: 16. CDR1 is MNHEY, CDR2 SVGEGT, per germline. The CDR3 sequence is 17 residues long.

In this sample, this clonotype turned up a few times. In DNA form, the CDR3 reads TGTGCTAGTGGTTCCCGGGACAGGGTTAACATATCCAAAAACATTCAGTACTTC. Protein sequence: CASGSRDRVNISKNIQYF. J is TRBJ2-4 and V is TRBV12-5, with 9 bases lining up with TRBD1. The V gene's germline CDR1 is LGHNT and CDR2 FRNRAP. The CDR3 totals 18 residues. J was trimmed by 2 bases and V by 4 bases; bases with no gene match: 12. Full variable domain (rest looked up from reference TRBV12-5 and TRBJ2-4): DARVTQTPRHKVTEMGQEVTMRCQPILGHNTVFWYRQTMMQGLELLAYFRNRAPLDDSGMPKDRFSAEMPDATLATLKIQPSEPRDSAVYFCASGSRDRVNISKNIQYFGAGTRLSVL.